What follows are 2 T cell receptor beta chains derived from one specimen sequenced in a study of CD8 T cells in Susac syndrome. RNA totalling roughly 0.5 to 1 ug underwent reverse transcription with random hexamers. Via MiXCR, TCRdb re-called the immunoSEQ multiplex PCR reads, giving one row per CDR3 protein. The sample has around 130,000 distinct CDR3 sequences, around 94% seen once. Sequenced input: CD8+ T cells from PBMCs. The receptors were sampled from a human donor with Susac syndrome.

This chain joins TRBV29-1 and TRBJ1-2, with a weak D call TRBD1 (6 bases). The V gene lost 6 bases and the J gene lost 4 bases, with 15 bases spanning the gap. The CDR3 totals 13 residues. Germline V CDR1 and CDR2: SQVTM, ANQGSEA. Here the CDR3 reads CSVHGGGGYGYTF. The CDR3, as DNA: TGCAGCGTGCACGGGGGGGGCGGCTATGGCTACACCTTC.

CDR3: CASSYRGQVETQYF. Written as DNA, the CDR3 is TGTGCCAGCAGTTACCGGGGACAGGTAGAGACCCAGTACTTC. The V call is TRBV6-6, the J call TRBJ2-5; 8 bases match TRBD1. The trim removed 2 bases at V and 4 bases at J, leaving 3 bases unmatched. From germline, CDR1 is MNHNY and CDR2 SVGAGI (reference sequence). The CDR3 length is 14 residues.